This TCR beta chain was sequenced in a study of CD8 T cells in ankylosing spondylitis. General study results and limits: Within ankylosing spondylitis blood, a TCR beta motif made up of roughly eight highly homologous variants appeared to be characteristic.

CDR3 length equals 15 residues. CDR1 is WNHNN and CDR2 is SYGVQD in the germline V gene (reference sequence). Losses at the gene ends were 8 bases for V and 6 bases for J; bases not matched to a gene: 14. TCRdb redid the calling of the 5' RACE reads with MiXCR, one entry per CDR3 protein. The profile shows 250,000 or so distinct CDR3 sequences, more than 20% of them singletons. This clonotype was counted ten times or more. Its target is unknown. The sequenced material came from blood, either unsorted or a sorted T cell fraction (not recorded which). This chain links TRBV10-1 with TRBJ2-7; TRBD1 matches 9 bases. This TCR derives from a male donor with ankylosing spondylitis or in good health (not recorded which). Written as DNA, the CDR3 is TGCGCCAGCTCCCCTTCACTGGGACAGGGTGGCGAGCAGTACTTC. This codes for CASSPSLGQGGEQYF.